Below, 2 T cell receptor beta chains from the same sample are listed, as sequenced in a study of blood T cells in healthy people across ages. It was with a sample-barcoded 5' primer and a J-beta primer mix that a second PCR of roughly 6 to 12 cycles was run. MiXCR, run by TCRdb on the 5' RACE reads, gives a single entry per CDR3 protein. The table records 500,000 to 550,000 distinct CDR3 sequences, 20% to 30% of them present only once. The same specimen was also included in a second study, on T cells of mothers and their children.

Sequencing input: blood. The origin of the receptors is a boy aged 5-17 years in good health.

This clonotype turned up a few times. This chain joins TRBV6-4 and TRBJ1-5, with D perhaps matching TRBD1 (5 bases). The CDR3 covers 15 residues. The V and J ends lost 3 bases and 0 bases respectively, with 9 bases between them. Germline V lookup: CDR1 MRHNA, CDR2 SNTAGT. The CDR3 sequence is CASSEGDDSNQPQHF. CDR3 nucleotide sequence: TGTGCCAGCAGTGAAGGGGATGATAGCAATCAGCCCCAGCATTTT.

There are a few counts of this clonotype. A junction end diverges from the germline sequence, so it may reflect a read error. The chain has TRBV7-3 and TRBJ2-5; the match to TRBD2 covers 9 bases. The length of the CDR3 is 17 residues. The germline V gene has CDR1 SGHTA and CDR2 FQGTGA. In DNA, the CDR3 is TGCGCCAGCAGCTTAAGTCCGGGCGGGGGGGGCCAAGAGACCCAGTACTTC. Translating gives CASSLSPGGGGQETQYF.